The T cell receptor (beta chain) under discussion was sequenced for a study of T cells in Graves' hyperthyroidism and ophthalmopathy (dated by TCRdb to the late 2010s). For the wider study: Peripheral blood was sampled at the time of initial diagnosis, prior to any treatment. The 100 or so discovery patients were divided at random into training and test sets in a 7:3 ratio. After sampling, hyperthyroidism patients received methimazole starting at 30 mg daily, and ophthalmopathy patients received high-dose intravenous methylprednisolone. An independent validation cohort of some 18 hyperthyroidism patients and approximately 16 patients who later progressed to ophthalmopathy tested prospective prediction of ophthalmopathy. A discovery cohort of approximately 97 patients, about 44 with Graves' ophthalmopathy and roughly 59 with stable Graves' hyperthyroidism, was used to find distinguishing TCR V-J signatures. Thyroid tissue and blood T-cell repertoires from about 6 Graves' hyperthyroidism patients were also compared in the study. The paper reports TCR Vbeta CDR3 sequencing of over 130 peripheral blood samples: some 44 ophthalmopathy, about 75 hyperthyroidism and around 17 progressor patients.

Stable Graves' hyperthyroidism was defined as the absence of progression to ophthalmopathy over 18 months of follow-up. The hyperthyroidism patients were between 18 and 65 years old and newly diagnosed, with a disease duration of less than 2 months. Patients with uncontrolled infections, other autoimmune diseases, pregnancy or lactation were excluded. Diagnoses relied on clinical symptoms, serum thyroxine and TRAb, thyroid ultrasound and orbital computed tomography. PBMCs were isolated from about 10 ml of fresh peripheral blood by Ficoll-Paque density gradient centrifugation. Total RNA was extracted using Trizol reagent, and RNA quality was assessed on an Agilent 2100 Bioanalyzer. Ten or more counts support this clonotype. The antigen it recognizes is unknown. Base qualities are not recorded, but no much larger clone differs from it by a single base. The paper as a whole reports these results and caveats: Ophthalmopathy was separated from stable hyperthyroidism by a 13 V-J signature model, with around 90% sensitivity and about 81% specificity obtained in cross-validation and 80%/75% obtained in testing. Sample size was not statistically predetermined, and blinding of investigators to group allocation was not performed. Most expanded thyroid clonotypes (frequency above 0.001) were also detected in blood, suggesting blood repertoires may reflect thyroid immune responses. In validation, the model predicted progression to ophthalmopathy with 55% to 71% sensitivity and approximately 78% specificity, a median of roughly seven months before onset.

Amplification of TCR beta CDR3 regions was carried out from RNA transcripts. For the first round of RT-PCR on the TCR CDR3, the HTBI primer set was used together with the Qiagen OneStep RT-PCR kit. Libraries were constructed in a second round of multiplex PCR, after which size selection and purification were performed. The libraries were sequenced on an Illumina HiSeq2000 using paired-end 100 bp reads. On the authors' methods: SOAPnuke was used to process the raw data, removing reads that contained adapters or uncalled bases, had a mean Phred below 15, or lacked an exact match to the constant primer or identifier. High-quality paired reads were merged using COPE v1.2.5, and each unique nucleotide sequence was defined as a clonotype. MiTCR v1.1 was used to align clonotypes to the IMGT TRBV, TRBD and TRBJ reference segments. Only V-J combinations with frequency above 0.0001, covering about 99% of repertoires, were analysed. The TCS score was defined as the ratio of F50 (clonal expansion) to E x V (chaos), calculated using BLOSUM62-based TCRdist between CDR3 peptides within each V-J. Welch's t-statistics and random forest reduced 500 to 650 V-J features to 13, which were used in a naive Bayes classifier (R e1071). The raw public reads went through TCRdb reprocessing: fastp at Q25, MiXCR clone calling, in-frame beta chains kept. Every entry covers one CDR3 protein and lists the most common genes and DNA from its rows. TCRdb's processing, not the study's, gives the V and J calls here. Here the sample has about 420,000 distinct CDR3 sequences; approximately 15% occur a single time. About 7.7% of the sample lies in the top ten.

The junction shows trimming of 7 bases on V and 7 bases on J, plus 10 bases between the germline ends. The CDR3 starts with the cysteine, ends with the phenylalanine, and has 11 residues. Kept here is only the CDR3 DNA, which spans 33 bases and is read in frame from base 1. The chain is assembled from TRBV12-3 or TRBV12-4 and TRBJ1-2; the D gene identity is not certain. The sequence derives from a woman aged 18-29 years with Graves' hyperthyroidism. Sequencing input: blood. The sequence in DNA is TGTGCCAGCAATTCTTTCTCTGGCTACACCTTC. Its protein is CASNSFSGYTF.